This entry lists 23 T cell receptor beta chains sequenced from one sample in a study of cytomegalovirus exposure and HLA in healthy donors. PCR used 60 Vbeta primers and 13 Jbeta primers. Profiling relied on immunoSEQ multiplex PCR, and the TCRdb table lists in-frame clones only, not all of them. The specimen's table records more than 100,000 clones. Sample: PBMCs. The receptor set was obtained from a woman in her 40s in good health and CMV-seronegative.

The CDR3 reads CASRRDSQYGYTF. For the CDR3, the DNA is TGTGCCAGCAGACGGGACAGTCAATATGGCTACACCTTC. V and J are TRBV9 and TRBJ1-2; 7 nucleotides align to TRBD1. Germline V lookup: CDR1 SGDLS, CDR2 YYNGEE. This CDR3 contains 13 residues. The ends lost 5 bases at V and 5 bases at J; junction bases unmatched: 6. Filled out from reference TRBV9 and TRBJ1-2, the complete variable domain reads DSGVTQTPKHLITATGQRVTLRCSPRSGDLSVYWYQQSLDQGLQFLIQYYNGEERAKGNILERFSAQQFPDLHSELNLSSLELGDSALYFCASRRDSQYGYTFGSGTRLTVV.

The V and J genes are TRBV18 and TRBJ1-2, with D possibly being TRBD1 (6 bases). The CDR3 extends over 13 amino acids. Trimming removed 9 bases at V and 8 bases at J, with 19 bases between. Germline CDR1 reads KGHSH; CDR2 reads LQKENI. Here the CDR3 DNA reads TGTGCCAGTCAAGAACAGGGCGGAGGAGGCTACACCTTC. This encodes CASQEQGGGGYTF. Combining the CDR3 with reference TRBV18 and TRBJ1-2 gives the whole variable domain NAGVMQNPRHLVRRRGQEARLRCSPMKGHSHVYWYRQLPEEGLKFMVYLQKENIIDESGMPKERFSAEFPKEGPSILRIQQVVRGDSAAYFCASQEQGGGGYTFGSGTRLTVV.

The chain uses TRBV5-6 and TRBJ1-4; TRBD1 agrees at 7 bases. The V segment lost 2 bases and the J segment 0 bases; nucleotides outside the gene matches: 4. The CDR3 consists of 16 residues. The germline V gene encodes CDR1 SGHDT and CDR2 YYEEEE. In DNA, the CDR3 is TGTGCCAGCAGCTTCGAGGGGGCTGCAACTAATGAAAAACTGTTTTTT. Protein product: CASSFEGAATNEKLFF.

The chain carries TRBV28 and TRBJ2-5, with a tentative D call TRBD2 (5 bases). V was trimmed by 2 bases and J by 5 bases, leaving 12 bases between them. Germline V gives CDR1 MDHEN, CDR2 SYDVKM. CDR3 length: 14 residues. The CDR3 loop reads CASSLGGRMETQYF. The CDR3 DNA is TGTGCCAGCAGTTTAGGCGGGCGGATGGAGACCCAGTACTTC.

This chain links TRBV28 with TRBJ2-7, with D possibly being TRBD2 (5 bases). Germline loops: CDR1 MDHEN, CDR2 SYDVKM. The ends were cut back, 6 bases at V and 0 bases at J, with 9 bases in the middle. The CDR3 sequence is 13 residues long. The CDR3 DNA follows: TGTGCCAGCAGGGGGAGAAGCTCCTACGAGCAGTACGTC. Its translation is CASRGRSSYEQYV.

The rearrangement links TRBV19 to TRBJ1-1; 9 nucleotides align to TRBD1. Germline trimming cut 9 bases from V and 9 bases from J; bases unmatched to any gene: 8. Looked up from germline, CDR1 is LNHDA and CDR2 is SQIVND (reference sequence). The CDR3 totals 12 residues. The CDR3 region is CASRDRDIQAFF. The CDR3 DNA reads TGTGCCAGCCGGGACAGGGATATTCAAGCTTTCTTT.

V and J are TRBV12-2 and TRBJ2-5; whether TRBD2, the table's D call, matches the DNA was not checked. TRBV12-2 is deemed a pseudogene. The CDR3 is 21 residues long. The CDR3 is CASRFSNKRGGLAGGQETQYF. CDR3 DNA sequence: TGTGCAAGTCGCTTTAGTAACAAGAGGGGTGGACTAGCGGGGGGCCAAGAAACCCAGTACTTC.

In DNA, the CDR3 is TGTGCCAGCAGCTTTGGGGGCGGGGGGGCCATAAGTGAGCAGTTCTTC. Translated, it gives CASSFGGGGAISEQFF. The J gene is TRBJ2-1, the V gene TRBV7-2, with 9 bases lining up with TRBD2. Germline V lookup: CDR1 SGHTA, CDR2 FQGNSA. CDR3 length: 16 residues. Germline trimming cut 3 bases from V and 9 bases from J; bases unmatched to any gene: 12. Complete variable domain (other parts from reference TRBV7-2 and TRBJ2-1): GAGVSQSPSNKVTEKGKDVELRCDPISGHTALYWYRQSLGQGLEFLIYFQGNSAPDKSGLPSDRFSAERTGGSVSTLTIQRTQQEDSAVYLCASSFGGGGAISEQFFGPGTRLTVL.

The chain couples TRBV4-3 to TRBJ1-3; possibly TRBD1 for D (5 bases). The CDR3 has 14 amino acids. Trimming took off 5 bases at V and 0 bases at J, with 8 bases between the two ends. In germline, CDR1 is LGHNA, CDR2 YSLEER. As DNA, the CDR3 is TGCGCCAGCAGCAGACAGAGCTCTGGAAACACCATATATTTT. It codes for CASSRQSSGNTIYF.

The chain combines TRBV7-2 with TRBJ1-3, with D possibly matching TRBD1 (6 bases). The CDR3 sequence is 15 residues long. Trimming removed 5 bases from V and 0 bases from J, with 11 bases in between. Germline V gene data show CDR1 as SGHTA and CDR2 as FQGNSA. CDR3 sequence reads: CASSPRGTSGNTIYF. CDR3 DNA sequence: TGTGCCAGCAGCCCCAGGGGAACCTCTGGAAACACCATATATTTT.

The rearrangement joins TRBV5-6 to TRBJ2-5; D possibly corresponds to TRBD1 (7 bases). Germline lookup yields CDR1 SGHDT and CDR2 YYEEEE. Trimming cost V 4 bases and J 4 bases, with 14 bases left between them. The CDR3 has 14 residues. The CDR3 sequence is CASSDQGGGETQYF. In nucleotides, the CDR3 is TGTGCCAGCAGCGACCAGGGGGGTGGAGAGACCCAGTACTTC.

The chain combines TRBV6-1 with TRBJ1-2; 10 bases are a match to TRBD1. The CDR3 extends over 14 amino acids. The germline gives CDR1 MNHNS, CDR2 SASEGT. V gave up 2 bases and J gave up 7 bases; unmatched junction bases: 4. The CDR3 protein is CASSERQGAPGYTF. The CDR3 nucleotides are TGTGCCAGCAGTGAACGACAGGGGGCACCTGGCTACACCTTC.

V gene TRBV9 combines with J gene TRBJ2-5; the D is unclear. In germline, CDR1 is SGDLS, CDR2 YYNGEE. V was trimmed by 0 bases and J by 4 bases, leaving 7 bases between them. The CDR3 is made up of 13 amino acids. CDR3 nucleotide sequence: TGTGCCAGCAGCGTAGACTTCCTAGAGACCCAGTACTTC. This codes for CASSVDFLETQYF.

The rearrangement links TRBV19 to TRBJ1-1, with TRBD1 identical over 9 bases. Germline CDR1 reads LNHDA; CDR2 reads SQIVND (reference sequence). This CDR3 is 16 amino acids long. V was clipped by 6 bases and J by 5 bases; unmatched bases: 13. CDR3 nucleotide sequence: TGTGCCAGTAGACACCGGGACAGGGAGTCGGGGACTGAAGCTTTCTTT. Amino acid sequence: CASRHRDRESGTEAFF.

This chain uses TRBV5-1 with TRBJ1-1; TRBD1 might be the D (6 bases). The germline V gene encodes CDR1 SGHRS and CDR2 YFSETQ. Trimming removed 3 bases at V and 4 bases at J, with 13 bases between. This CDR3 region has 14 residues. This chain's CDR3 is CASSSYREGTEAFF. The CDR3 DNA reads as TGCGCCAGCAGCTCGTACAGGGAAGGCACTGAAGCTTTCTTT. Variable domain in full (rest from reference TRBV5-1 and TRBJ1-1): KAGVTQTPRYLIKTRGQQVTLSCSPISGHRSVSWYQQTPGQGLQFLFEYFSETQRNKGNFPGRFSGRQFSNSRSEMNVSTLELGDSALYLCASSSYREGTEAFFGQGTRLTVV.

This chain connects TRBV5-5 to TRBJ1-1; D gene uncertain. V gave up 1 base and J gave up 3 bases, with 7 bases separating them. Germline values: CDR1 SGHKS, CDR2 YYEKEE (reference sequence). The CDR3 runs 13 residues. In DNA form, the CDR3 reads TGTGCCAGCAGCTTGATCCTTTACACTGAAGCTTTCTTT. Translated: CASSLILYTEAFF. Together with reference TRBV5-5 and TRBJ1-1, the CDR3 gives the full variable domain: DAGVTQSPTHLIKTRGQQVTLRCSPISGHKSVSWYQQVLGQGPQFIFQYYEKEERGRGNFPDRFSARQFPNYSSELNVNALLLGDSALYLCASSLILYTEAFFGQGTRLTVV.

The chain carries TRBV10-3 and TRBJ1-2; TRBD1 matches at 8 bases. With V trimmed by 10 bases and J by 8 bases, 12 bases remained unmatched. This CDR3 contains 13 residues. CDR1 is ENHRY, CDR2 SYGVKD, per germline. CDR3 loop: CASRTGILRGYTF. The CDR3 nucleotides read TGTGCCAGTCGGACAGGGATTCTCAGGGGCTACACCTTC.

The V call is TRBV25-1, the J call TRBJ1-1; D gene uncertain. The V gene's germline CDR1 is MGHDK and CDR2 SYGVNS. This CDR3 has 11 amino acids. V was pared by 6 bases and J by 3 bases, with 5 bases between. The DNA of the CDR3 is TGTGCCAGCAGCAGGTACACTGAAGCTTTCTTT. Encoded protein: CASSRYTEAFF.

V usage is TRBV6-4 and J usage is TRBJ1-2; D call uncertain. CDR3 length: 15 amino acids. Germline-derived CDR1 and CDR2 are MRHNA and SNTAGT. V was cut by 0 bases and J by 4 bases, with 12 bases left in between. The CDR3 protein is CASSDSTESFYGYTF. The DNA for the CDR3 is TGTGCCAGCAGTGACTCAACAGAATCGTTCTATGGCTACACCTTC.

The chain couples TRBV7-2 to TRBJ1-2; TRBD1 aligns across 7 bases. There are 12 residues in the CDR3. Per the germline V gene, CDR1 is SGHTA and CDR2 is FQGNSA. V was clipped by 5 bases and J by 6 bases; unmatched bases: 3. For the CDR3, the DNA is TGTGCCAGCAGCCTTACAGGGGATGGCTACACCTTC. It codes for CASSLTGDGYTF.

The chain combines TRBV6-4 with TRBJ2-7, with a weak D call TRBD1 (6 bases). CDR1 and CDR2 (germline): MRHNA, SNTAGT. The CDR3 consists of 14 residues. Trimming shortened V by 0 bases and J by 5 bases, and 11 bases separated the two germline ends. This chain's CDR3 is CASSDSVGAHEQYF. The CDR3 DNA reads TGTGCCAGCAGTGACTCGGTGGGGGCCCACGAGCAGTACTTC.

V usage is TRBV27 and J usage is TRBJ2-1; possible D gene TRBD2, 5 bases. Trimming took 8 bases from V and 6 from J, leaving 20 bases between them. CDR1 and CDR2 from the germline V gene are MNHEY and SMNVEV (reference sequence). There are 15 residues in the CDR3. The CDR3 DNA sequence: TGTGCCAGCGGGAGACCGCCTCCCCCAAGCAATGAGCAGTTCTTC. Its protein product is CASGRPPPPSNEQFF.

This chain uses TRBV14 with TRBJ2-1, with D possibly matching TRBD1 (5 bases). V shed 1 base and J shed 2 bases, with 9 bases lying between them. Germline V gene sequence: CDR1 SGHDN, CDR2 FVKESK. There are 15 residues in the CDR3. CDR3 sequence (DNA): TGTGCCAGCAGCCAAGGCAGGGCCACCTACAATGAGCAGTTCTTC. Translation: CASSQGRATYNEQFF.